Presented here are 18 T cell receptor beta chains from one specimen sequenced in a study of response to subunit inactivated influenza vaccine. In TCRdb, the RT-PCR reads were re-called with MiXCR into one record per CDR3 protein. The table lists approximately 490,000 distinct CDR3 sequences, less than 7.5% of them singletons. The sample consisted of PBMCs from blood, taken roughly 24 months after vaccination. These receptors were taken from a man aged 50-75 years who received an inactivated influenza vaccine.

The chain has TRBV3-1 and TRBJ2-3, with D unclear. This CDR3 region has 14 residues. V lost 0 bases and J 4 bases, leaving 8 bases between the germline ends. Per germline, CDR1 LGHDT and CDR2 YNNKEL (reference sequence). The CDR3 reads CASSQEPFPDTQYF. In DNA, the CDR3 is TGTGCCAGCAGCCAAGAACCTTTCCCAGATACGCAGTATTTT.

This clonotype was observed a handful of times. J is TRBJ2-7 and V is TRBV7-2; unclear D gene. Between the trimmed V and J ends, which lost 0 bases and 4 bases, there was a span of 16 bases. This CDR3 spans 16 amino acids. Germline V gene data show CDR1 as SGHTA and CDR2 as FQGNSA. CDR3 protein: CASSLAGGVPVYEQYF. CDR3 nucleotides: TGTGCCAGCAGCTTAGCAGGCGGCGTCCCGGTATACGAGCAGTACTTC.

V usage is TRBV20-1 and J usage is TRBJ1-2, with no clear D. CDR1 and CDR2 from the germline V gene are DFQATT and SNEGSKA (reference sequence). V was shortened by 0 bases and J by 6 bases, with 5 bases between the two germline ends. This CDR3 is built from 11 residues. The chain's CDR3 is CSAREVNGYTF. The DNA of the CDR3 is TGCAGTGCTAGAGAAGTGAATGGCTACACCTTC.

This clonotype was seen ten or more times. The chain combines TRBV20-1 with TRBJ1-2; weak D call: TRBD1 (6 bases). The CDR3 sequence is 15 residues long. V lost 0 bases and J lost 4, with 15 bases in between. Germline V lookup: CDR1 DFQATT, CDR2 SNEGSKA (reference sequence). In DNA form, the CDR3 reads TGCAGTGCTAGAGATCCCAGGGGTGCGCGCTATGGCTACACCTTC. This gives the protein CSARDPRGARYGYTF.

The table lists this clonotype with many counts. This CDR3 is CASSTRQGIGYTF. CDR3 nucleotides: TGTGCCAGCAGCACCCGACAGGGCATTGGCTACACCTTC. This chain joins TRBV7-9 and TRBJ1-2, with 7 nucleotides matching TRBD1. Germline CDR1 SEHNR, CDR2 FQNEAQ (reference sequence). The CDR3 spans 13 residues. Germline trimming cut 5 bases from V and 7 bases from J; bases unmatched to any gene: 7.

This clonotype was detected ten times or more. The chain links TRBV3-1 to TRBJ1-2; 7 bases map to TRBD1. The junction had 8 bases not matched to a gene; V was cut back by 4 bases and J by 0 bases. The CDR3 is 16 amino acids. Germline-derived CDR1 and CDR2 are LGHDT and YNNKEL (reference sequence). For the CDR3, the DNA is TGTGCCAGCAGCCGACTTCCAGGGGGAACTAACTATGGCTACACCTTC. This codes for CASSRLPGGTNYGYTF.

V is TRBV5-1 and J is TRBJ2-1; 11 bases align to TRBD2. This CDR3 contains 16 residues. The V and J ends lost 5 bases and 3 bases, in that order; junction bases with no gene match: 7. Per germline, CDR1 SGHRS and CDR2 YFSETQ. The CDR3 region is CASRPTSGAYYNEQFF. The CDR3 bases are TGCGCCAGCAGACCGACTAGCGGGGCGTACTACAATGAGCAGTTCTTC.

The V call is TRBV29-1, the J call TRBJ2-3, with a weak D call TRBD1 (6 bases). Germline V gene sequence: CDR1 SQVTM, CDR2 ANQGSEA. Trimming removed 0 bases from V and 0 bases from J, with 10 bases in between. The CDR3 extends over 15 amino acids. CDR3 nucleotides: TGCAGCGTTGAAGATTCAGGGGCTAGCACAGATACGCAGTATTTT. As protein: CSVEDSGASTDTQYF.

This clonotype appeared a few times. V usage is TRBV11-2 and J usage is TRBJ1-1; 7 bases are a match to TRBD1. The germline gives CDR1 SGHAT, CDR2 FQNNGV. The CDR3 runs to 13 residues. V lost 6 bases and J lost 4; bases outside the gene matches: 5. The CDR3 reads CASSPDRVTEAFF. CDR3 DNA: TGTGCCAGCAGTCCAGACAGGGTCACTGAAGCTTTCTTT.

The V call is TRBV5-5, the J call TRBJ1-1; D unclear. This CDR3 is 14 amino acids long. The ends were cut back, 0 bases at V and 6 bases at J, with 12 bases in the middle. Germline V gives CDR1 SGHKS, CDR2 YYEKEE (reference sequence). CDR3 coding DNA: TGTGCCAGCAGCTTGGAAGTTGCCGTTGCTGAAGCTTTCTTT. As protein: CASSLEVAVAEAFF.

This clonotype showed up many times. The chain joins TRBV12-3 or TRBV12-4 to TRBJ1-2; 10 bases agree with TRBD1. The ends lost 5 bases at V and 7 bases at J; junction bases unmatched: 13. CDR3 length: 16 amino acids. CDR3 protein: CASSAGTGDILVGYTF. The CDR3 nucleotides read TGTGCCAGCAGTGCCGGGACAGGGGATATTTTAGTTGGCTACACCTTC.

This clonotype showed up just a few times. J is TRBJ2-7 and V is TRBV5-5, with D maybe TRBD2 (6 bases). This CDR3 region has 16 residues. The germline V gene encodes CDR1 SGHKS and CDR2 YYEKEE (reference sequence). V gave up 0 bases and J gave up 0 bases, with 13 bases separating them. CDR3 protein: CASSLESTGLSYEQYF. DNA for the CDR3: TGTGCCAGCAGCTTGGAAAGTACGGGACTCTCCTACGAGCAGTACTTC.

This clonotype was counted a few times. The chain joins TRBV7-2 to TRBJ2-5, with 10 bases that match TRBD2. Germline assignment: CDR1 SGHTA and CDR2 FQGNSA. There are 18 residues in the CDR3. V gave up 0 bases and J gave up 5 bases; unmatched junction bases: 12. CDR3 sequence reads: CASSLAAASGGVLETQYF. In DNA form, the CDR3 reads TGTGCCAGCAGCTTAGCAGCGGCTAGCGGGGGTGTTCTGGAGACCCAGTACTTC.

The chain has TRBV29-1 and TRBJ2-7, with D perhaps matching TRBD2 (6 bases). Deletions cut 7 bases from V and 1 base from J, with 14 bases between. The CDR3 consists of 13 residues. Germline CDR1 and CDR2: SQVTM and ANQGSEA. CDR3 nucleotide sequence: TGCAGCGCCCGGCGGGGCGAGTCCTACGAGCAGTACTTC. This encodes CSARRGESYEQYF.

This clonotype was found many times. The rearrangement joins TRBV6-2 or TRBV6-3 to TRBJ2-1; D remains unclear. Germline CDR1 reads MNHEY; CDR2 reads SVGEGT. Trimming stripped 9 bases from V and 6 bases from J, with 15 bases between. CDR3 length: 13 amino acids. CDR3: CASQPELRNEQFF. The CDR3 DNA reads as TGTGCCAGTCAGCCGGAGCTACGCAATGAGCAGTTCTTC.

The chain couples TRBV6-1 to TRBJ2-5; D gene uncertain. V gave up 5 bases and J gave up 5 bases, with 12 bases separating them. Germline V gene lookup returns CDR1 MNHNS and CDR2 SASEGT. The CDR3 loop spans 13 amino acids. CDR3 protein: CASSRPNGETQYF. The CDR3 nucleotides are TGTGCCAGCAGTCGACCGAACGGGGAGACCCAGTACTTC.

This clonotype occurred a few times. The chain joins TRBV5-1 to TRBJ2-1; 8 bases match TRBD1. V lost 3 bases, J lost 0 bases, and 11 bases stayed unmatched. The CDR3 is 18 residues long. Germline CDR1 and CDR2: SGHRS and YFSETQ. The CDR3 nucleotides are TGCGCCAGCAGCTGGGGACAGGTAATTCTGAGCTCCTACAATGAGCAGTTCTTC. This gives the protein CASSWGQVILSSYNEQFF.

This clonotype came up many times. The chain joins TRBV24-1 to TRBJ2-7; 8 bases agree with TRBD1. Trimming at V came to 4 bases and at J to 5 bases, leaving 3 bases not matched to a gene. CDR3 size: 13 residues. CDR1 is KGHDR and CDR2 is SFDVKD in the germline V gene. The CDR3 region has the DNA TGTGCCACCAGTGACTGGGACAGGAACGAGCAGTACTTC. Translation: CATSDWDRNEQYF.